The source of this T cell receptor beta chain is a study of blood T cell repertoires in COVID-19. The overall study: From the United States, Italy and Spain came samples of acute and convalescent COVID-19. The analysed material was cDNA or gDNA that came from T cells, B-cell-depleted T cells, or PBMCs.

In the authors' methods: How many nucleated cells were present was estimated from reference gene primer amplification. Profiled with immunoSEQ multiplex PCR; TCRdb holds only in-frame clones, not every one. V and J calls and clone size are those listed in that table; D and trimming were worked out from the DNA. Of under 150,000 clones in the sample, 85% to 90% are singletons; the top ten hold roughly 5%. This receptor was obtained from a woman aged 60-75 years with COVID-19, enrolled during active disease. Sequencing was performed on peripheral blood.

In nucleotides, the CDR3 is TGCGCCAGCAGCCAAGATGTGGCCCGACACGGGATAGGGATAAACATTCAGTACTTC. It is translated as CASSQDVARHGIGINIQYF. This rearrangement joins TRBV4-3 to TRBJ2-4; tentatively, D is TRBD2 (5 bases). V dropped 0 bases and J dropped 6 bases, with 24 bases sitting between them. The CDR3 is 19 residues long. Germline CDR1 LGHNA, CDR2 YSLEER.